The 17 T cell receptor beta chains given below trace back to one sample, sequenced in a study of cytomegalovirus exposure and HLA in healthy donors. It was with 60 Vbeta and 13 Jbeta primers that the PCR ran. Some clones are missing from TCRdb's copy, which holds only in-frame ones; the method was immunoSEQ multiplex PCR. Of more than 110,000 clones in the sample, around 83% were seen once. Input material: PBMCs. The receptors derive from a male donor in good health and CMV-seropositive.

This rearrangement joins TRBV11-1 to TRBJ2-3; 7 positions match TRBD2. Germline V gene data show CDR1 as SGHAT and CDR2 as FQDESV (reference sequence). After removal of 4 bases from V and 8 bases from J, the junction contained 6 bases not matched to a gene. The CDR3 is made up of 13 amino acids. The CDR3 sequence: CASSSGLIGTQYF. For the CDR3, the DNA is TGTGCCAGCAGCTCGGGACTAATTGGTACGCAGTATTTT.

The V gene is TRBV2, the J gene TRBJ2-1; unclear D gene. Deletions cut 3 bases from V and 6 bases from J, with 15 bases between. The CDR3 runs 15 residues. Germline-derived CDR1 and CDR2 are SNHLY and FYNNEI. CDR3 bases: TGTGCCAGCAGTGACGGAGCTAGTTTCAGCAATGAGCAGTTCTTC. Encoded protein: CASSDGASFSNEQFF.

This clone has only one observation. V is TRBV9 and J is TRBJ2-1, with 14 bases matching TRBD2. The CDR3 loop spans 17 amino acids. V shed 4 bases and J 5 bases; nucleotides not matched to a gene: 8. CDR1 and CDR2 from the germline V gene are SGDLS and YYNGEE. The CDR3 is CASSLRLAGGRDNEQFF. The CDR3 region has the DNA TGTGCCAGCAGCCTCCGACTAGCGGGAGGGAGGGACAATGAGCAGTTCTTC.

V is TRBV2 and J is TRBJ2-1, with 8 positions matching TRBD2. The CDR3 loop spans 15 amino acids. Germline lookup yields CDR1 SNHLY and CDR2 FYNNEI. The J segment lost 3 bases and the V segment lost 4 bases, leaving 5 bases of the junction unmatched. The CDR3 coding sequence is TGTGCCAGCAGTGTTATAGCGGGACTCTACAATGAGCAGTTCTTC. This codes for CASSVIAGLYNEQFF.

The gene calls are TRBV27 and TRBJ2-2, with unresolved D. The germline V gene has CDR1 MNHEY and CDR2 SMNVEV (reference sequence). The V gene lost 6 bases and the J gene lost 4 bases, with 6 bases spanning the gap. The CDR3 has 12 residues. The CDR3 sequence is CASRAVTGELFF. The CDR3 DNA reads TGTGCCAGCAGGGCGGTCACCGGGGAGCTGTTTTTT.

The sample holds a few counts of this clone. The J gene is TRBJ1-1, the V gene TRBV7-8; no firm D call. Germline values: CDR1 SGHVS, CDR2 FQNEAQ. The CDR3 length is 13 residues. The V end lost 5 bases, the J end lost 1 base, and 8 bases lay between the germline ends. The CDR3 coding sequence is TGTGCCAGCAGCCGAGGGCGGAACACTGAAGCTTTCTTT. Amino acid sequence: CASSRGRNTEAFF.

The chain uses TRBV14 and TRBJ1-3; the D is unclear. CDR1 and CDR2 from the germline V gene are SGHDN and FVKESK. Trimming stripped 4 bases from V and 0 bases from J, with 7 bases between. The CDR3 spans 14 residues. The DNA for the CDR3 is TGTGCCAGCAGCCTTGGCGGCTCTGGAAACACCATATATTTT. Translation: CASSLGGSGNTIYF.

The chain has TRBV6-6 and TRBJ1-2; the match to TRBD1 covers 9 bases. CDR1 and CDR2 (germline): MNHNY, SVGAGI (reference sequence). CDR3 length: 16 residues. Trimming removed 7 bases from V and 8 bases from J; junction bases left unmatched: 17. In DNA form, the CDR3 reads TGTGCCAGCATTACCTACCCGGGACAGGGATCAGGGGGCTACACCTTC. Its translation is CASITYPGQGSGGYTF.

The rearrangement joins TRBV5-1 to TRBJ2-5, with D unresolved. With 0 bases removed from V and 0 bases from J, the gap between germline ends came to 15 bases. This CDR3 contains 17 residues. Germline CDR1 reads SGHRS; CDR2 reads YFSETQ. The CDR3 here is CASSLALSVGYQETQYF. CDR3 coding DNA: TGCGCCAGCAGCTTGGCCTTGAGCGTTGGGTACCAAGAGACCCAGTACTTC.

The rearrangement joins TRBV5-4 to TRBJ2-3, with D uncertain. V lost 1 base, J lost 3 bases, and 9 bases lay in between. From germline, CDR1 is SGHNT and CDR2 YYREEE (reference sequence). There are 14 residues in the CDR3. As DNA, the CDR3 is TGTGCCAGCAGCTTGCCTAGAAGAACAGATACGCAGTATTTT. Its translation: CASSLPRRTDTQYF. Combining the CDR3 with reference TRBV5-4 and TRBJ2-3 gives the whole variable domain ETGVTQSPTHLIKTRGQQVTLRCSSQSGHNTVSWYQQALGQGPQFIFQYYREEENGRGNFPPRFSGLQFPNYSSELNVNALELDDSALYLCASSLPRRTDTQYFGPGTRLTVL.

The CDR3 protein is CASSLAGASNQPQHF. The DNA of the CDR3 is TGCGCCAGCAGCTTGGCAGGGGCTAGCAATCAGCCCCAGCATTTT. This chain connects TRBV5-1 to TRBJ1-5; possible D gene TRBD1, 6 bases. V was cut by 0 bases and J by 0 bases, with 7 bases left in between. This CDR3 spans 15 amino acids. Germline CDR1 and CDR2: SGHRS and YFSETQ.

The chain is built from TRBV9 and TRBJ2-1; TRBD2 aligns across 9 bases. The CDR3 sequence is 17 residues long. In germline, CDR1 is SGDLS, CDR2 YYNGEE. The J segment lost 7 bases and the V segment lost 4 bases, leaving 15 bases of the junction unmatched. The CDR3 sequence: CASSSQGGLAGRNEQFF. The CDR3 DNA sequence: TGTGCCAGCAGCTCACAAGGTGGGCTAGCGGGGCGAAATGAGCAGTTCTTC.

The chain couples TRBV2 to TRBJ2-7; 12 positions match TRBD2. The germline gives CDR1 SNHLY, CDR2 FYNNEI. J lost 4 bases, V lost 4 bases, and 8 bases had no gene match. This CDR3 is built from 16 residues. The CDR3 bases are TGTGCCAGCAGTGTTGGGCTAGCGGGAGGGCCGTACGAGCAGTACTTC. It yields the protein CASSVGLAGGPYEQYF.

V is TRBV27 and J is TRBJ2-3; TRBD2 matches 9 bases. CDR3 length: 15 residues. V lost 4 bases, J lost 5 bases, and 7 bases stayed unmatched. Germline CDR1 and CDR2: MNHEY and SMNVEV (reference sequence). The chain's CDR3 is CASSYSGRTGDTQYF. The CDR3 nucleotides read TGTGCCAGCAGTTATAGCGGGAGAACGGGAGATACGCAGTATTTT.

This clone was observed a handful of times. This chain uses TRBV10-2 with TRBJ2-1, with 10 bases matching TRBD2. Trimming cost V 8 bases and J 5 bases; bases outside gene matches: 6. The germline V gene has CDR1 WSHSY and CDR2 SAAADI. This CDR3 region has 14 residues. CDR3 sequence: CASRWTSGHNEQFF. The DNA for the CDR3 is TGCGCCAGCCGATGGACTAGCGGACACAATGAGCAGTTCTTC.

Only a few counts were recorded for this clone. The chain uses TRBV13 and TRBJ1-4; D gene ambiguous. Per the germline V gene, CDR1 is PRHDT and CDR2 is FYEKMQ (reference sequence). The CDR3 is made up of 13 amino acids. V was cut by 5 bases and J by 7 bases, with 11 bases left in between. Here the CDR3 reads CASSNREGEKLFF. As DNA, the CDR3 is TGTGCCAGCAGCAACCGGGAGGGTGAAAAACTGTTTTTT. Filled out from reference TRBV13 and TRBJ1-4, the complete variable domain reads AAGVIQSPRHLIKEKRETATLKCYPIPRHDTVYWYQQGPGQDPQFLISFYEKMQSDKGSIPDRFSAQQFSDYHSELNMSSLELGDSALYFCASSNREGEKLFFGSGTQLSVL.

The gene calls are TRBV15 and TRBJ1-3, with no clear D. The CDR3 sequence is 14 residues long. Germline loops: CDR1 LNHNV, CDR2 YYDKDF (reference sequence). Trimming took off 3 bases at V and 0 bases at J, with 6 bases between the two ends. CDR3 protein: CATSRTGSGNTIYF. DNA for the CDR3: TGTGCCACCAGCAGGACGGGCTCTGGAAACACCATATATTTT.